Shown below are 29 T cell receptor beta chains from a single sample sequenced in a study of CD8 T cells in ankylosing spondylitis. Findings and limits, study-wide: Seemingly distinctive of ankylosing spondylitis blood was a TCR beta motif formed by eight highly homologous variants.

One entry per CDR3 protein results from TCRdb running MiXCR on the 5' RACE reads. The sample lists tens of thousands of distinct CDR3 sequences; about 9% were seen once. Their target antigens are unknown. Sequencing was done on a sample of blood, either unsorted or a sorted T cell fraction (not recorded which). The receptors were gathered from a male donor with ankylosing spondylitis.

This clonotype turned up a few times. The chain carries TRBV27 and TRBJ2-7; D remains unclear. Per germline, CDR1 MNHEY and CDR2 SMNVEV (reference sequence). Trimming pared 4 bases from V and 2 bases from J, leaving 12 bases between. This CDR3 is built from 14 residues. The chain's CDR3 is CASSSSFGPYEQYF. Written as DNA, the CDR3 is TGTGCCAGCAGTTCCTCTTTCGGCCCCTACGAGCAGTACTTC.

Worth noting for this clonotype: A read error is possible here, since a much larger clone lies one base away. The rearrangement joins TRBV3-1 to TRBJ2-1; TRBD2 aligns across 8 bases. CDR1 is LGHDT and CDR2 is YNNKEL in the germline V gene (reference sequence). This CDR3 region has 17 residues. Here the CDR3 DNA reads TGTGCCATCAGCCCTGTTTTGGGGACTAGTGCCTACAATGAGCAGTTCTTC. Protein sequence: CAISPVLGTSAYNEQFF.

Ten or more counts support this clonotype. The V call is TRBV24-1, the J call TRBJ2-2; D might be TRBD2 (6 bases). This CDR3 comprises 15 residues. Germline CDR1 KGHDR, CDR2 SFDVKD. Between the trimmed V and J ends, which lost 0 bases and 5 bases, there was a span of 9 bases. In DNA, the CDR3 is TGTGCCACCAGTGATTTGAAGGGGAGGACCGGGGAGCTGTTTTTT. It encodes CATSDLKGRTGELFF.

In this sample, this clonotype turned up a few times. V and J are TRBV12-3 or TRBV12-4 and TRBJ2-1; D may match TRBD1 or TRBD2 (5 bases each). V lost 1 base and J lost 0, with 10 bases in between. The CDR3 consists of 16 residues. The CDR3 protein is CASSLVGTSSYNEQFF. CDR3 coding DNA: TGTGCCAGCAGTTTAGTCGGGACGAGCTCCTACAATGAGCAGTTCTTC.

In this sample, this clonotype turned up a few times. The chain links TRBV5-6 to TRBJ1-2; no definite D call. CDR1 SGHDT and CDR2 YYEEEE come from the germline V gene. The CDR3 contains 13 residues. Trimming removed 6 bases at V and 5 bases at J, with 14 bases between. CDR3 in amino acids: CASNSVMEYGYTF. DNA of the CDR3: TGTGCCAGCAACTCTGTTATGGAATATGGCTACACCTTC. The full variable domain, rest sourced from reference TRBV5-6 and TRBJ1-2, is DAGVTQSPTHLIKTRGQQVTLRCSPKSGHDTVSWYQQALGQGPQFIFQYYEEEERQRGNFPDRFSGHQFPNYSSELNVNALLLGDSALYLCASNSVMEYGYTFGSGTRLTVV.

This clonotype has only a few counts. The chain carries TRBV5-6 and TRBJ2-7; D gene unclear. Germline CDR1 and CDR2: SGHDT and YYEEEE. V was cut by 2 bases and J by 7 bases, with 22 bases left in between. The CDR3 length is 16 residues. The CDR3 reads CASSLDQATELREQYF. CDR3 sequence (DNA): TGTGCCAGCAGCTTAGACCAGGCGACGGAACTACGTGAGCAGTACTTC.

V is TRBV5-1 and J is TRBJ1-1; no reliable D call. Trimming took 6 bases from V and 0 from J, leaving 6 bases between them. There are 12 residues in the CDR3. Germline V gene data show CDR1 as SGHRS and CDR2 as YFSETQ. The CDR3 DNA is TGCGCCAGCACAGGTATGAACACTGAAGCTTTCTTT. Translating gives CASTGMNTEAFF. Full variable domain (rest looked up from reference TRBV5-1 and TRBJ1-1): KAGVTQTPRYLIKTRGQQVTLSCSPISGHRSVSWYQQTPGQGLQFLFEYFSETQRNKGNFPGRFSGRQFSNSRSEMNVSTLELGDSALYLCASTGMNTEAFFGQGTRLTVV.

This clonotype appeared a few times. CDR3 protein: CASSGGVGAGGSNEQFF. The DNA for the CDR3 is TGTGCCAGCAGCGGGGGGGTTGGAGCGGGAGGGAGCAATGAGCAGTTCTTC. The chain links TRBV9 to TRBJ2-1; TRBD2 agrees at 10 bases. From germline, CDR1 is SGDLS and CDR2 YYNGEE. Trimming at V came to 3 bases and at J to 6 bases, leaving 12 bases not matched to a gene. The CDR3 loop spans 17 amino acids. Looking up the rest from reference TRBV9 and TRBJ2-1 gives the full variable domain: DSGVTQTPKHLITATGQRVTLRCSPRSGDLSVYWYQQSLDQGLQFLIQYYNGEERAKGNILERFSAQQFPDLHSELNLSSLELGDSALYFCASSGGVGAGGSNEQFFGPGTRLTVL.

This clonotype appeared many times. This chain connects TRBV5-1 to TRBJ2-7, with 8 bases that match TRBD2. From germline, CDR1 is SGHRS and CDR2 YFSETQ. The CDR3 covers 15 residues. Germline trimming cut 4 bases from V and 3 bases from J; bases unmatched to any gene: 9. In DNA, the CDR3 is TGCGCCAGCAGCCAATCGGGAGGGATGTACTACGAGCAGTACTTC. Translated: CASSQSGGMYYEQYF.

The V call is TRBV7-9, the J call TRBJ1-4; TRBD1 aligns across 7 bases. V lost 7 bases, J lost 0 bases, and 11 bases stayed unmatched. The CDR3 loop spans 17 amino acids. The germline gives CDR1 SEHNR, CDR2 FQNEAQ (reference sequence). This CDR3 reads CASIKIGQAATNEKLFF. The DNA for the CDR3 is TGTGCCAGCATCAAAATCGGACAGGCTGCAACTAATGAAAAACTGTTTTTT.

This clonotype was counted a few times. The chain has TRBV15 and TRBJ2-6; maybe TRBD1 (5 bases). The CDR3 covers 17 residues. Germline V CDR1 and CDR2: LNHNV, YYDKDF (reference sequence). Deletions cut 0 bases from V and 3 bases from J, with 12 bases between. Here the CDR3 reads CATSREQGLLGANVLTF. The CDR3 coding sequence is TGTGCCACCAGCAGAGAGCAGGGCCTACTTGGGGCCAACGTCCTGACTTTC.

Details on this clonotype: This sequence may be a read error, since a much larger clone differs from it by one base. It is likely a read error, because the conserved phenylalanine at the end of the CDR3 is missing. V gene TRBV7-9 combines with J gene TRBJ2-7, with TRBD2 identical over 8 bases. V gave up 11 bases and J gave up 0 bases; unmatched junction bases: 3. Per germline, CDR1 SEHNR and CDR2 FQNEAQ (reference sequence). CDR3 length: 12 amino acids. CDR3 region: CAASGPSYEQYY. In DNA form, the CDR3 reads TGTGCCGCTAGCGGGCCCTCCTACGAGCAGTACTAC.

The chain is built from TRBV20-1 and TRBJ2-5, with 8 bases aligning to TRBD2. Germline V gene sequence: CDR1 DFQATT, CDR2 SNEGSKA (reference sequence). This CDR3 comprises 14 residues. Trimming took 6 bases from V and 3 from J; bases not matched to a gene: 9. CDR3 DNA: TGCAGTGCGTCTACCCCGCGGGAGGAAGAGACCCAGTACTTC. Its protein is CSASTPREEETQYF.

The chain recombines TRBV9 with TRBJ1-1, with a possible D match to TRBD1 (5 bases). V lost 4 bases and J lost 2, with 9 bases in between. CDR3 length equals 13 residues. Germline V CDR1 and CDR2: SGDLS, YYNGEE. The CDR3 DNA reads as TGTGCCAGCAGCCCCCGGACAAACACTGAAGCTTTCTTT. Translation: CASSPRTNTEAFF.

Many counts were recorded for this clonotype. The CDR3 nucleotides are TGCAGTGCTAGATCCGGGACAGAGAACAATGAGCAGTTCTTC. Amino acids: CSARSGTENNEQFF. The V call is TRBV20-1, the J call TRBJ2-1; 7 bases match TRBD1. CDR1 DFQATT and CDR2 SNEGSKA come from the germline V gene (reference sequence). The CDR3 runs to 14 residues. With V trimmed by 2 bases and J by 5 bases, 6 bases remained unmatched.

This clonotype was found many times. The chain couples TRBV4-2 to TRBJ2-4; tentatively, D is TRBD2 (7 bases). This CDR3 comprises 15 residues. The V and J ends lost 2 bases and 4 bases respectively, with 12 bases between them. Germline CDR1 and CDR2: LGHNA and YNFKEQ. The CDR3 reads CASSQQGGGKNIQYF. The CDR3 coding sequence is TGTGCCAGCAGCCAACAAGGGGGGGGGAAAAACATTCAGTACTTC.

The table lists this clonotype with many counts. CDR3 residues: CARKEQGASGELFF. The CDR3 nucleotides read TGTGCTCGGAAGGAACAGGGGGCGTCCGGGGAGCTGTTTTTT. V gene TRBV30 combines with J gene TRBJ2-2; 9 positions match TRBD1. This CDR3 region has 14 residues. From germline, CDR1 is GTSNPN and CDR2 SVGIG (reference sequence).

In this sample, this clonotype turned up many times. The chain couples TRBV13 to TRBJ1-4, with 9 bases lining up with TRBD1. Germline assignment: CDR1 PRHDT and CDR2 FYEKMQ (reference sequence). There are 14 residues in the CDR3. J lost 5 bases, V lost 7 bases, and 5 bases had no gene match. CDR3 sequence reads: CASKTGTGNEKLFF. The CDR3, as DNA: TGTGCCAGCAAGACCGGGACAGGGAATGAAAAACTGTTTTTT.

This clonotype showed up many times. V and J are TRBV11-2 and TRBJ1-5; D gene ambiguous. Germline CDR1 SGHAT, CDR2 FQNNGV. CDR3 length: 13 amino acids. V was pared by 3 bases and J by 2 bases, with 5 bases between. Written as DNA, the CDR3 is TGTGCCAGCAGCTTGCAGGGCAATCAGCCCCAGCATTTT. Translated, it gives CASSLQGNQPQHF.

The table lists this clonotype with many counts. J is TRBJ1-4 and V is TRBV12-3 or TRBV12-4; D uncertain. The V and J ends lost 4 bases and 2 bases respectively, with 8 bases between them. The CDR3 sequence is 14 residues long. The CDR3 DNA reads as TGTGCCAGCAGTTCTGCGGGGACTAATGAAAAACTGTTTTTT. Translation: CASSSAGTNEKLFF.

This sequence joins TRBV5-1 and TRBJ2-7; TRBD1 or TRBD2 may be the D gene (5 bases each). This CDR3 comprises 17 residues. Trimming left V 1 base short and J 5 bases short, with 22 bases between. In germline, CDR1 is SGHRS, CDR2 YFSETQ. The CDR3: CASSLLLPGPPWNEQYV. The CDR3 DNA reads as TGCGCCAGCAGCTTGTTATTACCGGGACCTCCTTGGAACGAGCAGTACGTC.

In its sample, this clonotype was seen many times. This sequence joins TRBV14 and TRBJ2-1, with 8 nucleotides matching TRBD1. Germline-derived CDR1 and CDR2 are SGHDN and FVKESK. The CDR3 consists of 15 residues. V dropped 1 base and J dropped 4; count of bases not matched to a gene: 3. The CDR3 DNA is TGTGCCAGCAGCCAAGGACAGGGGAATTACAATGAGCAGTTCTTC. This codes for CASSQGQGNYNEQFF.

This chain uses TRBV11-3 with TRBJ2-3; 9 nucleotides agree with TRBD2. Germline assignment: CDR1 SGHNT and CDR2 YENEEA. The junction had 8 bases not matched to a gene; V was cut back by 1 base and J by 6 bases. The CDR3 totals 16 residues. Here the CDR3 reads CASSLVRLAEWDTQYF. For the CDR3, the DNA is TGTGCCAGCAGCTTAGTAAGACTAGCGGAGTGGGATACGCAGTATTTT.

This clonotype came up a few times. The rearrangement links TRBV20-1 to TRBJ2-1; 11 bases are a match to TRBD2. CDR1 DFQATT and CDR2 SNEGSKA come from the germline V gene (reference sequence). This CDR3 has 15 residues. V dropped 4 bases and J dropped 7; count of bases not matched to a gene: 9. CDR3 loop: CSAIGTSGLLNEQFF. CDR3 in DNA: TGCAGTGCTATTGGGACTAGCGGACTTCTTAATGAGCAGTTCTTC.

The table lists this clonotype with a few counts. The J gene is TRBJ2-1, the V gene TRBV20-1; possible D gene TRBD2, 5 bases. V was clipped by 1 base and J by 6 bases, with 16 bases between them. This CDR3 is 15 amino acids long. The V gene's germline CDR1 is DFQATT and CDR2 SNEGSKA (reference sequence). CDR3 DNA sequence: TGCAGTGCTAGAGTTTGGGGAAGCGGCCTCAATGAGCAGTTCTTC. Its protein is CSARVWGSGLNEQFF.

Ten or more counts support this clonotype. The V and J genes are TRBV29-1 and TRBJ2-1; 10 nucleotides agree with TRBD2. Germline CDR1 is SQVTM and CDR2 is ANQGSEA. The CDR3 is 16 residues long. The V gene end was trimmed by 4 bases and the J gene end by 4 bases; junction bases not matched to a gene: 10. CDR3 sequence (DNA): TGCAGCGTTGTGGGGGCTAGCGGGAGAGGTTACAATGAGCAGTTCTTC. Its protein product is CSVVGASGRGYNEQFF.

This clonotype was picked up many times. As DNA, the CDR3 is TGCGCCAGCAGCTTGTTCGCGTACAATGAGCAGTTCTTC. It translates to CASSLFAYNEQFF. V and J are TRBV5-1 and TRBJ2-1; no reliable D call. Germline V gene data show CDR1 as SGHRS and CDR2 as YFSETQ. The germline V and J ends were trimmed by 1 base and 4 bases, with 6 bases remaining between them. There are 13 residues in the CDR3.

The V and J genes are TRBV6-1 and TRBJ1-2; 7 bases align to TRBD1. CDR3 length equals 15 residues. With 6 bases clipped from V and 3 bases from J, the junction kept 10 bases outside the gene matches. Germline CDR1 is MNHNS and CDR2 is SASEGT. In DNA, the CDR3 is TGTGCCAGCAGCCCCGGGACAGAGGAATACTATGGCTACACCTTC. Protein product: CASSPGTEEYYGYTF.

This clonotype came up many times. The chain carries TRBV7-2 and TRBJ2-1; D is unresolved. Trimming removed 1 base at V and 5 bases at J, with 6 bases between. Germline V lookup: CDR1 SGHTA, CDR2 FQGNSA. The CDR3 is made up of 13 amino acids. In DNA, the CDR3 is TGTGCCAGCAGCTTAGGACTGAACAATGAGCAGTTCTTC. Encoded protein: CASSLGLNNEQFF.